The 26 T cell receptor beta chains below were found in one sample sequenced in a study of blood T cell repertoires in COVID-19. Data came from immunoSEQ multiplex PCR; TCRdb stores just in-frame clones and leaves some out. This sample has around 170,000 clones, with approximately 80% found just once. Sequencing was performed on PBMCs or T cells enriched from blood (not recorded which). Receptor source: a man between 50 and 59 years old who had recovered from COVID-19.

The V and J genes are TRBV27 and TRBJ1-5, with 9 bases matching TRBD1. The V segment lost 6 bases and the J segment 6 bases; nucleotides outside the gene matches: 6. Germline V gene lookup returns CDR1 MNHEY and CDR2 SMNVEV (reference sequence). The CDR3 is 14 residues long. CDR3 DNA: TGTGCCAGCAGCTATACAGGGGGCGGTCAGCCCCAGCATTTT. Amino acids: CASSYTGGGQPQHF.

This clone was picked up one time. The chain is built from TRBV28 and TRBJ1-5, with 9 bases lining up with TRBD1. J was trimmed by 14 bases and V by 2 bases; bases with no gene match: 7. The CDR3 extends over 13 amino acids. Germline V gives CDR1 MDHEN, CDR2 SYDVKM. The CDR3 DNA is TGTGCCAGCAGTTTAGGGACAGGGCTTGTAGAGCATTTT. Translation gives CASSLGTGLVEHF.

V and J are TRBV7-8 and TRBJ2-2; TRBD2 aligns across 7 bases. Germline V CDR1 and CDR2: SGHVS, FQNEAQ. There are 19 residues in the CDR3. V shed 1 base, J shed 3 bases, and the junction held 14 bases outside the gene matches. The CDR3 region is CASSLVVAGESGYTGELFF. The CDR3 DNA reads as TGTGCCAGCAGCTTAGTAGTGGCGGGGGAGTCAGGCTACACCGGGGAGCTGTTTTTT.

The chain is built from TRBV7-9 and TRBJ1-4, with 7 bases that match TRBD1. The J segment lost 0 bases and the V segment lost 3 bases, leaving 7 bases of the junction unmatched. This CDR3 is built from 17 residues. Germline assignment: CDR1 SEHNR and CDR2 FQNEAQ (reference sequence). For the CDR3, the DNA is TGTGCCAGCAGCTTGAGGGACAGCCTCACAACTAATGAAAAACTGTTTTTT. It encodes CASSLRDSLTTNEKLFF.

This clone is a singleton in its sample. V gene TRBV28 combines with J gene TRBJ1-6, with D maybe TRBD1 (5 bases). Trimming stripped 6 bases from V and 9 bases from J, with 18 bases between. There are 15 residues in the CDR3. Germline V gives CDR1 MDHEN, CDR2 SYDVKM. The CDR3 protein is CASSPWGPGGSPLHF. The DNA for the CDR3 is TGTGCCAGCAGCCCTTGGGGCCCGGGGGGTTCACCCCTCCACTTT.

The sample holds a few counts of this clone. V and J are TRBV7-2 and TRBJ1-2; 7 bases match TRBD1. V shed 5 bases, J shed 3 bases, and the junction held 3 bases outside the gene matches. Germline loops: CDR1 SGHTA, CDR2 FQGNSA. The CDR3 extends over 13 amino acids. CDR3 loop: CASSPDRDYGYTF. CDR3 nucleotide sequence: TGTGCCAGCAGCCCAGACAGGGACTATGGCTACACCTTC.

This CDR3 reads CASAPPGTGGTGELFF. CDR3 bases: TGTGCTAGTGCCCCGCCCGGGACAGGGGGGACCGGGGAGCTGTTTTTT. V and J are TRBV12-5 and TRBJ2-2; 11 nucleotides line up with TRBD1. The V gene's germline CDR1 is LGHNT and CDR2 FRNRAP. CDR3 length: 16 residues. V shed 7 bases and J 5 bases; nucleotides not matched to a gene: 9.

This clone was seen more than once but under ten times. Different DNA sequences within this sample yield the same CDR3. The V and J genes are TRBV11-2 and TRBJ1-1, with D maybe TRBD1 (5 bases). The germline V gene has CDR1 SGHAT and CDR2 FQNNGV. The germline V and J ends were trimmed by 5 bases and 4 bases, with 8 bases remaining between them. The CDR3 totals 12 residues. The CDR3 loop reads CASSPGGTEAFF. The CDR3 coding sequence is TGTGCCAGCAGCCCGGGGGGCACTGAAGCTTTCTTT.

The CDR3 here is CASSLPGGGLYEQYF. CDR3 in DNA: TGTGCCAGCAGCTTGCCCGGGGGGGGCCTGTACGAGCAGTACTTC. The gene calls are TRBV5-6 and TRBJ2-7, with 8 bases identical to TRBD2. Unmatched junction bases numbered 7, after V lost 1 base and J lost 4 bases. Looked up from germline, CDR1 is SGHDT and CDR2 is YYEEEE. The CDR3 loop spans 15 amino acids.

This chain connects TRBV7-9 to TRBJ1-4, with 10 positions matching TRBD1. This CDR3 has 15 residues. Germline CDR1 SEHNR, CDR2 FQNEAQ (reference sequence). With 6 bases clipped from V and 7 bases from J, the junction kept 8 bases outside the gene matches. The CDR3 DNA sequence: TGTGCCAGCAGTAAACCGGGACAGGGGAGTGAAAAACTGTTTTTT. This gives the protein CASSKPGQGSEKLFF.

This clone was counted only a few times. J is TRBJ1-5 and V is TRBV6-2 or TRBV6-3; D ambiguous. V gave up 3 bases and J gave up 2 bases, with 26 bases separating them. This CDR3 has 20 amino acids. The germline CDR1 and CDR2 sequences are MNHEY and SVGEGT. The CDR3 is CASSYQRAGMRGYGNQPQHF. The CDR3 nucleotides read TGTGCCAGCAGTTATCAGAGGGCGGGTATGAGAGGATATGGCAATCAGCCCCAGCATTTT.

The DNA for the CDR3 is TGTGCCAGCAGTTACCTTAGCGGGGGAAGCTCCTACGAGCAGTACTTC. Amino acid sequence: CASSYLSGGSSYEQYF. The genes are TRBV6-2 or TRBV6-3 and TRBJ2-7, with 9 bases that match TRBD2. Germline CDR1 reads MNHEY; CDR2 reads SVGEGT. The CDR3 is 16 amino acids. After removal of 2 bases from V and 0 bases from J, the junction contained 5 bases not matched to a gene.

The CDR3 reads CASGTGEWNYGYTF. CDR3 in DNA: TGCGCCAGCGGGACAGGGGAATGGAACTATGGCTACACCTTC. J is TRBJ1-2 and V is TRBV5-1, with TRBD1 identical over 10 bases. The V and J ends lost 7 bases and 2 bases, in that order; junction bases with no gene match: 5. The CDR3 loop spans 14 amino acids. Germline V gene sequence: CDR1 SGHRS, CDR2 YFSETQ.

This chain links TRBV2 with TRBJ1-2; 11 bases map to TRBD1. With 6 bases clipped from V and 2 bases from J, the junction kept 8 bases outside the gene matches. The length of the CDR3 is 16 residues. Germline V gene lookup returns CDR1 SNHLY and CDR2 FYNNEI. CDR3 nucleotides: TGTGCCAGCAGCGCCAATAGGGACAGGGGGAACTATGGCTACACCTTC. It is translated as CASSANRDRGNYGYTF.

Of note for this clone: The junction departs from the called germline gene at one end, perhaps through a read error. The J gene is TRBJ1-3, the V gene TRBV12-3 or TRBV12-4, with D perhaps TRBD1 (5 bases). There are 12 residues in the CDR3. CDR3: CASSFIIQGGIF. DNA for the CDR3: TGTGCCAGCAGTTTCATAATCCAGGGAGGGATCTTT.

The CDR3 loop is CASSFRTGMNTEAFF. In DNA, the CDR3 is TGTGCCAGCAGCTTCAGGACAGGGATGAACACTGAAGCTTTCTTT. The rearrangement joins TRBV5-4 to TRBJ1-1, with 8 bases identical to TRBD1. With 2 bases clipped from V and 0 bases from J, the junction kept 3 bases outside the gene matches. CDR1 SGHNT and CDR2 YYREEE come from the germline V gene (reference sequence). The CDR3 totals 15 residues. The whole variable domain, remainder taken from reference TRBV5-4 and TRBJ1-1, is ETGVTQSPTHLIKTRGQQVTLRCSSQSGHNTVSWYQQALGQGPQFIFQYYREEENGRGNFPPRFSGLQFPNYSSELNVNALELDDSALYLCASSFRTGMNTEAFFGQGTRLTVV.

This clone is a singleton in its sample. V usage is TRBV5-4 and J usage is TRBJ2-1; D is unresolved. V gave up 1 base and J gave up 8 bases, with 10 bases separating them. This CDR3 has 13 residues. From germline, CDR1 is SGHNT and CDR2 YYREEE (reference sequence). The CDR3 loop is CASSLSLSDEQFF. The CDR3 DNA follows: TGTGCCAGCAGCTTGAGTCTGAGCGATGAGCAGTTCTTC.

The rearrangement joins TRBV18 to TRBJ1-4, with a weak D call TRBD1 (6 bases). The CDR3 has 14 amino acids. Trimming left V 4 bases short and J 7 bases short, with 13 bases between. The germline gives CDR1 KGHSH, CDR2 LQKENI. CDR3 coding DNA: TGTGCCAGCTCACTAACGGACAGTTTTGAAAAACTGTTTTTT. It specifies CASSLTDSFEKLFF.

The rearrangement joins TRBV2 to TRBJ1-2; 9 positions agree with TRBD1. The CDR3 runs to 12 residues. V shed 8 bases and J 6 bases; nucleotides not matched to a gene: 4. Germline CDR1 is SNHLY and CDR2 is FYNNEI. Here the CDR3 reads CASVRDRDGYTF. Written as DNA, the CDR3 is TGTGCCAGCGTACGGGACAGGGATGGCTACACCTTC.

The V gene is TRBV27, the J gene TRBJ1-6; 12 bases match TRBD1. V shed 6 bases, J shed 10 bases, and the junction held 10 bases outside the gene matches. CDR1 is MNHEY, CDR2 SMNVEV, per germline (reference sequence). CDR3 length equals 16 residues. The CDR3 protein is CASSLTGTGGQSPLHF. The CDR3 coding sequence is TGTGCCAGCAGCCTCACCGGGACAGGGGGCCAATCACCCCTCCACTTT.

V is TRBV5-4 and J is TRBJ2-3, with D possibly matching TRBD2 (5 bases). The CDR3 has 15 residues. Trimming took off 1 base at V and 3 bases at J, with 12 bases between the two ends. Germline values: CDR1 SGHNT, CDR2 YYREEE (reference sequence). CDR3 in DNA: TGTGCCAGCAGCTTGACCGGGGTGTTGACAGATACGCAGTATTTT. Its translation is CASSLTGVLTDTQYF.

The chain joins TRBV4-1 to TRBJ1-1; no reliable D call. The CDR3 totals 13 residues. Germline loops: CDR1 MGHRA, CDR2 YSYEKL. Deletions cut 2 bases from V and 0 bases from J, with 4 bases between. The DNA for the CDR3 is TGCGCCAGCAGCCAAACGGTGAACACTGAAGCTTTCTTT. This sequence encodes CASSQTVNTEAFF.

The chain is built from TRBV5-5 and TRBJ1-1, with D possibly being TRBD1 (5 bases). The CDR3 is 14 amino acids. V lost 4 bases to trimming and J lost 11 bases, with 21 bases between them. The germline V gene encodes CDR1 SGHKS and CDR2 YYEKEE (reference sequence). CDR3 DNA sequence: TGTGCCAGCAGCCCCGGCCTCGGGGGATTGTGGGCTTTCTTT. Amino acid sequence: CASSPGLGGLWAFF.

The chain links TRBV19 to TRBJ2-5; 8 bases fit TRBD1. The V and J ends lost 5 bases and 7 bases, in that order; junction bases with no gene match: 15. Germline CDR1 and CDR2: LNHDA and SQIVND (reference sequence). The CDR3 is made up of 16 amino acids. The CDR3 loop reads CASSPSYRDRSLTQYF. In nucleotides, the CDR3 is TGTGCCAGTAGTCCATCTTACCGGGACAGGTCGTTGACCCAGTACTTC.

This chain connects TRBV5-1 to TRBJ1-4; TRBD1 matches at 8 bases. Trimming took 0 bases from V and 8 from J; bases not matched to a gene: 12. There are 17 residues in the CDR3. The germline gives CDR1 SGHRS, CDR2 YFSETQ. This CDR3 reads CASSLGTLDRAPEKLFF. DNA for the CDR3: TGCGCCAGCAGCTTGGGCACCTTGGACAGGGCACCCGAAAAACTGTTTTTT.

The chain has TRBV4-1 and TRBJ1-2; the D is unclear. With 4 bases removed from V and 3 bases from J, the gap between germline ends came to 15 bases. This CDR3 has 15 amino acids. Germline CDR1 MGHRA, CDR2 YSYEKL. CDR3 sequence (DNA): TGCGCCAGCAGCCTTCGGATCAATGAGGACTATGGCTACACCTTC. Translated: CASSLRINEDYGYTF.